A single sample is the source of the 16 T cell receptor beta chains below, sequenced in a study of blood T cell repertoires in COVID-19. Clones were read by immunoSEQ multiplex PCR, and TCRdb kept only the in-frame ones, dropping some. The sample holds 45,000 to 60,000 clones, 80% to 90% seen once. The sample taken for sequencing was peripheral blood. The receptors were gathered from a man aged 55 to 70 with acute or convalescent COVID-19.

The rearrangement links TRBV6-5 to TRBJ1-5; D remains unclear. CDR3 length equals 14 residues. From germline, CDR1 is MNHEY and CDR2 SVGAGI. V gave up 5 bases and J gave up 7 bases, with 15 bases separating them. The CDR3 sequence is CASSKKEGGQPQHF. The CDR3 region has the DNA TGTGCCAGCAGTAAAAAGGAAGGCGGGCAGCCCCAGCATTTT.

This clone appeared once. The CDR3 protein is CASKAGGRGYTF. For the CDR3, the DNA is TGTGCCAGCAAGGCGGGGGGAAGGGGCTACACCTTC. The gene calls are TRBV27 and TRBJ1-2, with a weak D call TRBD1 (5 bases). Germline-derived CDR1 and CDR2 are MNHEY and SMNVEV (reference sequence). Trimming cost V 7 bases and J 8 bases, with 14 bases left between them. The CDR3 sequence is 12 residues long.

V usage is TRBV10-2 and J usage is TRBJ1-6; tentatively, D is TRBD1 (5 bases). The V gene lost 2 bases and the J gene lost 5 bases, with 16 bases spanning the gap. Germline CDR1 and CDR2: WSHSY and SAAADI. This CDR3 is 17 amino acids long. The CDR3 region is CASSERQGLVDNSPLHF. The CDR3 region has the DNA TGCGCCAGCAGTGAGCGCCAGGGACTTGTGGATAATTCACCCCTCCACTTT.

This clone was found once. This chain links TRBV27 with TRBJ1-6, with 9 bases identical to TRBD1. Germline CDR1 MNHEY, CDR2 SMNVEV (reference sequence). The V gene end was trimmed by 5 bases and the J gene end by 7 bases; junction bases not matched to a gene: 9. The CDR3 length is 16 residues. The CDR3 loop reads CASSEGTGLKNSPLHF. The CDR3, as DNA: TGTGCCAGCAGTGAAGGGACAGGGCTAAAAAATTCACCCCTCCACTTT.

As to this clone: The germline gene is not matched at one end of the junction; a read error may be the cause. The same CDR3 also results from other DNA sequences found in this sample. V and J are TRBV4-1 and TRBJ2-7; 9 nucleotides match TRBD2. The V gene's germline CDR1 is MGHRA and CDR2 YSYEKL. The CDR3 runs 16 residues. The DNA of the CDR3 is TGCGCCAGCAGCCAAGCCGGGGCGGGGGGGCGCTACGAGCAATACTTC. This encodes CASSQAGAGGRYEQYF.

This clone is a singleton in its sample. V and J are TRBV9 and TRBJ1-3, with 7 bases matching TRBD1. Germline V gene lookup returns CDR1 SGDLS and CDR2 YYNGEE. There are 17 residues in the CDR3. V lost 0 bases to trimming and J lost 7 bases; unmatched junction nucleotides: 13. The CDR3 here is CASSVELTDRVLNTIYF. The CDR3 coding sequence is TGTGCCAGCAGCGTAGAGTTGACAGACAGGGTCTTGAACACCATATATTTT.

V and J are TRBV29-1 and TRBJ1-1, with TRBD1 identical over 7 bases. The CDR3 has 14 amino acids. V lost 7 bases, J lost 3 bases, and 11 bases stayed unmatched. Germline assignment: CDR1 SQVTM and CDR2 ANQGSEA. This chain's CDR3 is CSATQQGWDTEAFF. In DNA form, the CDR3 reads TGCAGCGCTACCCAACAGGGGTGGGACACTGAAGCTTTCTTT.

The rearrangement uses TRBV6-2 or TRBV6-3 and TRBJ2-1; 7 bases match TRBD1. Trimming removed 5 bases from V and 3 bases from J; junction bases left unmatched: 1. This CDR3 is built from 13 residues. Germline V gene data show CDR1 as MNHEY and CDR2 as SVGEGT. This CDR3 is CASSHRGYNEQFF. The CDR3 bases are TGTGCCAGCAGTCACAGGGGCTACAATGAGCAGTTCTTC.

The CDR3 nucleotides are TGTGCCAGCAGCCCGAGTTTGAACACTGAAGCTTTCTTT. The encoded protein is CASSPSLNTEAFF. The chain recombines TRBV5-5 with TRBJ1-1; D unclear. This CDR3 spans 13 amino acids. In germline, CDR1 is SGHKS, CDR2 YYEKEE (reference sequence). V dropped 4 bases and J dropped 0 bases, with 7 bases sitting between them.

This clone has more than one count but fewer than ten. The chain uses TRBV30 and TRBJ1-4; D not resolved. V lost 0 bases and J 2 bases, leaving 13 bases between the germline ends. This CDR3 contains 16 residues. Germline CDR1 and CDR2: GTSNPN and SVGIG (reference sequence). Written as DNA, the CDR3 is TGTGCCTGGAGTGTGGCAGGTTCCTCGACTAATGAAAAACTGTTTTTT. Translated, it gives CAWSVAGSSTNEKLFF. Full variable domain (remainder filled in from reference TRBV30 and TRBJ1-4): SQTIHQWPATLVQPVGSPLSLECTVEGTSNPNLYWYRQAAGRGLQLLFYSVGIGQISSEVPQNLSASRPQDRQFILSSKKLLLSDSGFYLCAWSVAGSSTNEKLFFGSGTQLSVL.

The rearrangement joins TRBV9 to TRBJ2-1; TRBD2 aligns across 7 bases. This CDR3 is built from 15 residues. The junction had 6 bases not matched to a gene; V was cut back by 4 bases and J by 2 bases. Germline CDR1 is SGDLS and CDR2 is YYNGEE. The CDR3 is CASSYTSDTYNEQFF. In nucleotides, the CDR3 is TGTGCCAGCAGCTACACTAGCGACACCTACAATGAGCAGTTCTTC.

As for this clone: At one end, the junction sequence differs from germline, possibly due to a read error. At the DNA level, this CDR3 is encoded by other sequences in the same sample as well. V gene TRBV19 combines with J gene TRBJ2-2, with 7 bases aligning to TRBD1. CDR3 length: 16 amino acids. The V gene's germline CDR1 is LNHDA and CDR2 SQIVND (reference sequence). The CDR3 nucleotides read TGTGCCAGTAGTATAAGGGGGCAGATACCCACCGGAGAGCTGTTTTTT. It encodes CASSIRGQIPTGELFF.

This clone appeared once. The chain links TRBV30 to TRBJ1-2; D unresolved. The CDR3 extends over 14 amino acids. Between the trimmed V and J ends, which lost 0 bases and 5 bases, there was a span of 13 bases. In germline, CDR1 is GTSNPN, CDR2 SVGIG (reference sequence). The CDR3 here is CAWSVVGVRYGYTF. In DNA, the CDR3 is TGTGCCTGGAGTGTTGTCGGGGTTCGTTATGGCTACACCTTC.

The genes are TRBV21-1 and TRBJ1-1. TRBV21-1 is shown as a pseudogene. The CDR3 runs 14 residues. CDR3 sequence reads: CASSKGRGNTEAFF. The DNA of the CDR3 is TGTGCCAGCAGCAAAGGTCGGGGGAACACTGAAGCTTTCTTT.

The chain joins TRBV5-1 to TRBJ1-1; D gene ambiguous. V dropped 5 bases and J dropped 4 bases, with 18 bases sitting between them. Germline lookup yields CDR1 SGHRS and CDR2 YFSETQ. The CDR3 is made up of 15 amino acids. CDR3 in amino acids: CASRFDAGGLTEAFF. In DNA, the CDR3 is TGCGCCAGCAGGTTTGACGCCGGAGGACTCACTGAAGCTTTCTTT. The full variable domain, in which reference TRBV5-1 and TRBJ1-1 provide the parts outside the CDR3, is KAGVTQTPRYLIKTRGQQVTLSCSPISGHRSVSWYQQTPGQGLQFLFEYFSETQRNKGNFPGRFSGRQFSNSRSEMNVSTLELGDSALYLCASRFDAGGLTEAFFGQGTRLTVV.

The V and J genes are TRBV7-3 and TRBJ2-3; 9 bases align to TRBD2. Germline lookup yields CDR1 SGHTA and CDR2 FQGTGA. The CDR3 sequence is 16 residues long. Trimming took 2 bases from V and 5 from J; bases not matched to a gene: 8. CDR3 bases: TGTGCCAGCAGCTTAGGTGCGGGGGGGCCTGGAGATACGCAGTATTTT. Translating gives CASSLGAGGPGDTQYF.